These T cell receptor beta chains were read from a single sample in a study of blood T cell repertoires in COVID-19. Only in-frame clones appear in the TCRdb table, and some are missing; sequencing was by immunoSEQ multiplex PCR. The sample lists tens of thousands of clones, roughly 84% seen once, with approximately 5% in the top ten. Material: peripheral blood. The source of these receptors is a woman older than 75 with acute or convalescent COVID-19. Each CDR3 is given with its conserved first and last residue. D genes are given only for firm matches. Expanded clones get a size class; other rows say once, few or many, or leave the size out.

d_gene: -
abundance: once
j_gene: TRBJ2-1
v_gene: TRBV7-2
CDR3aa: CASSSGHYGNEQFF
CDR3nt: TGTGCCAGCAGCTCAGGACACTACGGCAATGAGCAGTTCTTC

d_gene: TRBD2
abundance: -
j_gene: TRBJ2-3
v_gene: TRBV5-4
CDR3aa: CASSFTSGSTDTQYF
CDR3nt: TGTGCCAGCAGCTTCACTAGCGGGAGTACAGATACGCAGTATTTT

d_gene: TRBD1
abundance: -
j_gene: TRBJ2-7
v_gene: TRBV7-2
CDR3aa: CASSLGQGAYEQYF
CDR3nt: TGTGCCAGCAGCTTAGGCCAGGGGGCCTACGAGCAGTACTTC

d_gene: TRBD2
abundance: -
j_gene: TRBJ2-7
v_gene: TRBV5-4
CDR3aa: CASSSSGGSPYEQYF
CDR3nt: TGTGCCAGCAGTTCTAGCGGGGGATCACCCTACGAGCAGTACTTC

d_gene: TRBD2
abundance: -
j_gene: TRBJ2-1
v_gene: TRBV30
CDR3aa: CAWSSLAGGYSSYNEQFF
CDR3nt: TGTGCCTGGAGTTCGCTAGCGGGGGGGTATAGCTCCTACAATGAGCAGTTCTTC

d_gene: -
abundance: -
j_gene: TRBJ1-5
v_gene: TRBV6-5
CDR3aa: CASTVEFFNQPQHF
CDR3nt: TGTGCCAGCACCGTGGAGTTTTTCAATCAGCCCCAGCATTTT

d_gene: TRBD1
abundance: few
j_gene: TRBJ2-7
v_gene: TRBV4-1
CDR3aa: CASSQEWGTENYEQYF
CDR3nt: TGCGCCAGCAGCCAAGAATGGGGGACAGAGAATTACGAGCAGTACTTC

d_gene: -
abundance: -
j_gene: TRBJ1-1
v_gene: TRBV6-4
CDR3aa: CASRQDEGGEAFF
CDR3nt: TGTGCCAGCAGACAGGATGAGGGAGGTGAAGCTTTCTTT

d_gene: TRBD1
abundance: -
j_gene: TRBJ1-6
v_gene: TRBV5-1
CDR3aa: CASSWGTAYNSPLHF
CDR3nt: TGCGCCAGCAGCTGGGGGACAGCCTATAATTCACCCCTCCACTTT

d_gene: -
abundance: -
j_gene: TRBJ2-1
v_gene: TRBV2
CDR3aa: CASRGLVRSYNEQFF
CDR3nt: TGTGCCAGCAGGGGTCTAGTGCGCTCCTACAATGAGCAGTTCTTC

d_gene: TRBD2
abundance: few
j_gene: TRBJ2-7
v_gene: TRBV6-2/TRBV6-3
CDR3aa: CASSLTSGGYEQYF
CDR3nt: TGTGCCAGCAGTTTGACTAGCGGGGGCTACGAGCAGTACTTC

d_gene: TRBD1
abundance: -
j_gene: TRBJ1-4
v_gene: TRBV25-1
CDR3aa: CASGKTGWGEKLFF
CDR3nt: TGTGCCAGCGGCAAGACAGGGTGGGGAGAAAAACTGTTTTTT